The 3 T cell receptor beta chains below all came from one sample that was sequenced in a study of shared clonotypes between healthy human individuals. TCRdb's table, derived via immunoSEQ multiplex PCR, lists solely in-frame clones and lacks some. The sample includes millions of clones, approximately 95% of them seen just once. The sequenced material came from naive CD4+ T cells from PBMCs. This sample's subset: CD45RA+ positively selected. Every receptor here comes from a man between 18 and 29 years old in good health. Some clones in this sample may be carry-over from other donors' samples.

The chain links TRBV5-1 to TRBJ2-7; tentatively, D is TRBD2 (5 bases). V was shortened by 4 bases and J by 6 bases, with 8 bases between the two germline ends. Germline CDR1 reads SGHRS; CDR2 reads YFSETQ. This CDR3 spans 11 amino acids. The DNA of the CDR3 is TGCGCCAGCAGCGTAGCGTCCGAGCAGTACTTC. The encoded protein is CASSVASEQYF.

The V and J genes are TRBV28 and TRBJ2-7; 10 nucleotides align to TRBD1. CDR3 length: 15 amino acids. Losses at the gene ends were 6 bases for V and 5 bases for J; bases not matched to a gene: 10. Germline V gives CDR1 MDHEN, CDR2 SYDVKM. The CDR3 coding sequence is TGTGCCAGCAGACCAGGGGGACAGGGGATCCACGAGCAGTACTTC. Its translation: CASRPGGQGIHEQYF.

The V gene is TRBV6-5, the J gene TRBJ2-3; D gene uncertain. Germline values: CDR1 MNHEY, CDR2 SVGAGI. The germline V and J ends were trimmed by 6 bases and 2 bases, with 9 bases remaining between them. The CDR3 contains 13 residues. CDR3: CASSPPHTDTQYF. CDR3 sequence (DNA): TGTGCCAGCAGCCCACCACACACAGATACGCAGTATTTT.